This T cell receptor (beta chain) derives from a study of PD-L1 blockade in urothelial cancer. Time point meaning: peripheral blood 6 weeks after treatment start. Per the germline V gene, CDR1 is KGHSH and CDR2 is LQKENI. This CDR3 is 14 amino acids long. V dropped 1 base and J dropped 8 bases, with 12 bases sitting between them. Measured with immunoSEQ multiplex PCR; TCRdb has only the in-frame clones, and not every one. The repertoire holds tens of thousands of clones, with approximately 86% as singletons. The chain combines TRBV18 with TRBJ1-5; TRBD1 might be the D (5 bases). This specimen consisted of PBMCs, obtained around atezolizumab (anti-PD-L1) treatment. The sequence derives from a man between 60 and 75 years old with urothelial cancer. The CDR3 here is CASSPRRGGEPQHF. DNA for the CDR3: TGTGCCAGCTCACCACGAAGGGGTGGTGAGCCCCAGCATTTT.